This T cell receptor (beta chain) was retrieved from a study of T cells in tuberculosis. Method: immunoSEQ multiplex PCR; TCRdb's copy keeps in-frame clones and lacks some. Of roughly 41,000 clones in the sample, 90% to 95% are singletons; the top ten hold 9.5% to 13%. Germline assignment: CDR1 LNHDA and CDR2 SQIVND (reference sequence). This CDR3 is 17 amino acids long. V was pared by 6 bases and J by 0 bases, with 21 bases between. This sequence was found in a donor aged 10 to 29 with latent tuberculosis or without tuberculosis infection. Some clones in this sample may be carry-over from other donors' samples. Sequencing was carried out using PBMCs. The chain uses TRBV19 and TRBJ2-7; D remains ambiguous. CDR3 sequence (DNA): TGTGCCAGTAGCAAACTTAAGACCGACTCCCACTCCTACGAGCAGTACTTC. Encoded protein: CASSKLKTDSHSYEQYF.